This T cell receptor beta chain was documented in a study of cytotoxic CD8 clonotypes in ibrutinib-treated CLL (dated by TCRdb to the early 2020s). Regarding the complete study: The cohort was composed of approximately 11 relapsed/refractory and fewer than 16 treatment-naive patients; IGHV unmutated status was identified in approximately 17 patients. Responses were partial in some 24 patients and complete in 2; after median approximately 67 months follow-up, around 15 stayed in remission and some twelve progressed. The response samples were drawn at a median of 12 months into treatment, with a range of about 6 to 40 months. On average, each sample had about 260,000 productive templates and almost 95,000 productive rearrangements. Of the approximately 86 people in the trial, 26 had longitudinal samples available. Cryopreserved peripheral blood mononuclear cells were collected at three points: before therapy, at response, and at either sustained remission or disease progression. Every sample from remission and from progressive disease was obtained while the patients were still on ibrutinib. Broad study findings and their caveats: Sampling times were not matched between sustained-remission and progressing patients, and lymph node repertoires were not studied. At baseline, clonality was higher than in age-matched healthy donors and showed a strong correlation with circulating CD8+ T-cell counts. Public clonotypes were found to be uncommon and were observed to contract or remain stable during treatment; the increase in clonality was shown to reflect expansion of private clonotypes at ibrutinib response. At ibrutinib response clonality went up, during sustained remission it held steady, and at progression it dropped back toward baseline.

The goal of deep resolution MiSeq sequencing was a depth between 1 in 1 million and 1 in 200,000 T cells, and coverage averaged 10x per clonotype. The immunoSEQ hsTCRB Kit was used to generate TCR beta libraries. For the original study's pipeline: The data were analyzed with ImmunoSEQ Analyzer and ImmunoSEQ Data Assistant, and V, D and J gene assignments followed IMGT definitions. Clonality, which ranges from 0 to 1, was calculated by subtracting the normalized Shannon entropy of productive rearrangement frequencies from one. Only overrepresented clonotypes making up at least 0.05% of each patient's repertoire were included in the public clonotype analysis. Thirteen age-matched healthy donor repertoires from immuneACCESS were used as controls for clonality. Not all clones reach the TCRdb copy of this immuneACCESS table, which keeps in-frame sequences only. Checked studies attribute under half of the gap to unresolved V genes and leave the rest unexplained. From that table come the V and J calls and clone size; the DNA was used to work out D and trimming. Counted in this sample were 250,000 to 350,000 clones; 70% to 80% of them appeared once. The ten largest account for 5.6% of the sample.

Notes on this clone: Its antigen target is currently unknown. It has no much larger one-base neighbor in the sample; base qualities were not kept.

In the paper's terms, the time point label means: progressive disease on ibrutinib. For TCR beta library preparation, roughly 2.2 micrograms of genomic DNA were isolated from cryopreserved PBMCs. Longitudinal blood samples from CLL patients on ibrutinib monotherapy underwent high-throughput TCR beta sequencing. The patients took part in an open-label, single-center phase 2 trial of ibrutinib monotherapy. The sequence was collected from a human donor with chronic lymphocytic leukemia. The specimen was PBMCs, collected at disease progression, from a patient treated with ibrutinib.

The CDR3 protein sequence reads: CARTRPNTGELFF. The nucleotides read TGTGCCAGAACCCGACCGAACACCGGGGAGCTGTTTTTT. The chain couples TRBV2 to TRBJ2-2; the D gene assignment is ambiguous. V gives up 9 bases and J gives up 0 bases, and the segment between their germline ends measures 8 bases. Spanning cysteine to phenylalanine, the CDR3 consists of 13 amino acids. Only the CDR3 portion is preserved as DNA: 39 bases, with reading frame beginning at the first base. The germline V gene provides CDR1 SNHLY and CDR2 FYNNEI.